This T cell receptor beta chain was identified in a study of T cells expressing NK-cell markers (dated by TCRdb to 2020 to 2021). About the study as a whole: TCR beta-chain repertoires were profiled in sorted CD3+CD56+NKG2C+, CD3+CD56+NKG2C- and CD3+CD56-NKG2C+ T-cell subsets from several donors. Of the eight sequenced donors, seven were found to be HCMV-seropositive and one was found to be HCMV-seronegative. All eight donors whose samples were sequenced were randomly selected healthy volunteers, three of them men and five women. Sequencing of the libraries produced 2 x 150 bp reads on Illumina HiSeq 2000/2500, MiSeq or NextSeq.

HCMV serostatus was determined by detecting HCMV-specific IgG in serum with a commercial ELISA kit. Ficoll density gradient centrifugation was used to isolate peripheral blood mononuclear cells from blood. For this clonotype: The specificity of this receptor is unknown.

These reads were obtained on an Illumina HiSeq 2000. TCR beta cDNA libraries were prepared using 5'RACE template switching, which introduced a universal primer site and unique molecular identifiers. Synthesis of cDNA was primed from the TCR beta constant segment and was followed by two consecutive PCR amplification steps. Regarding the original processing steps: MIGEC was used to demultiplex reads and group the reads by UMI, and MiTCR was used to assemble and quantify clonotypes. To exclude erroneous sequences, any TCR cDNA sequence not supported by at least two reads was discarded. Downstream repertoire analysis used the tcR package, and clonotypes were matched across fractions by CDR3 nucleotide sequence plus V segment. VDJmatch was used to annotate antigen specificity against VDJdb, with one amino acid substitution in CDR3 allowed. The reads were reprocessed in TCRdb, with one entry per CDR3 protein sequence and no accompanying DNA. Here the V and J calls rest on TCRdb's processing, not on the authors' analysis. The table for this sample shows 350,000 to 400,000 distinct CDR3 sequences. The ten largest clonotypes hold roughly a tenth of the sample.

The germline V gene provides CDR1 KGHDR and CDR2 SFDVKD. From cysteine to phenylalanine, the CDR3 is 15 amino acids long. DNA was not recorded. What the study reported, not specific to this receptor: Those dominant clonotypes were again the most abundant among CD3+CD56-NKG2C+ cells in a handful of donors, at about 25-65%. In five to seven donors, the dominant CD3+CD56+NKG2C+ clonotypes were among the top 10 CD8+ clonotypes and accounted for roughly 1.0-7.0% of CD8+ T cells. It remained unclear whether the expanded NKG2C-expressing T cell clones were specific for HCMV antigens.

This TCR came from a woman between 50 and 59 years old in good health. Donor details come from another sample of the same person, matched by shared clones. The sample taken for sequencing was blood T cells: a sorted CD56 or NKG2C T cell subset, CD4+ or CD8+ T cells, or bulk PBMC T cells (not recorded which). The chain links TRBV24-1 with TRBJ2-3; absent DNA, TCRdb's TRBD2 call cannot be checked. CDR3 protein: CATGLSSGRADTQYF.